What follows is one T cell receptor beta chain and its context. This sample is part of a study of blood T cell repertoires in COVID-19. In the study overall: Sources were T cells, B-cell-depleted T cells, or PBMCs; the material itself was cDNA or gDNA.

Method: immunoSEQ multiplex PCR; TCRdb's copy keeps in-frame clones and lacks some. This sample has hundreds of thousands of clones, with approximately 88% found just once. Trimming removed 7 bases from V and 7 bases from J; junction bases left unmatched: 10. Germline values: CDR1 LNHDA, CDR2 SQIVND (reference sequence). The CDR3 has 14 amino acids. This sequence joins TRBV19 and TRBJ2-1, with 7 nucleotides matching TRBD2. The specimen was peripheral blood. This sequence was found in a man aged 55 to 70 who had recovered from COVID-19. CDR3 coding DNA: TGTGCCAGTAACCGGGGAGGGTCCAGAAATGAGCAGTTCTTC. Translating it yields CASNRGGSRNEQFF.